The 23 T cell receptor beta chains below come from one sample, sequenced in a study of blood T cell repertoires in COVID-19. Produced via immunoSEQ multiplex PCR; TCRdb's table is partial and in-frame only. The sample has about 29,000 clones, over 75% seen once; the top ten hold approximately 15%. The sample taken for sequencing was peripheral blood. The receptors were gathered from a man older than 75 with acute or convalescent COVID-19.

The J gene is TRBJ2-5, the V gene TRBV5-6, with 14 positions matching TRBD2. The germline V gene has CDR1 SGHDT and CDR2 YYEEEE. V was clipped by 0 bases and J by 7 bases; unmatched bases: 5. The CDR3 covers 16 residues. CDR3 region: CASSLGLAGGPGTQYF. CDR3 bases: TGTGCCAGCAGCTTGGGACTAGCGGGGGGGCCAGGGACCCAGTACTTC.

This rearrangement joins TRBV7-2 to TRBJ1-5; D is perhaps TRBD1 (6 bases). Germline CDR1 and CDR2: SGHTA and FQGNSA. V shed 5 bases and J shed 7 bases, with 12 bases lying between them. The CDR3 extends over 13 amino acids. The CDR3 spells CASSGTREQPQHF. The CDR3 nucleotides read TGTGCCAGCAGCGGGACAAGGGAACAGCCCCAGCATTTT.

The V and J genes are TRBV19 and TRBJ2-7, with TRBD1 matching over 8 bases. Looked up from germline, CDR1 is LNHDA and CDR2 is SQIVND (reference sequence). Trimming took 2 bases from V and 7 from J; bases not matched to a gene: 7. The CDR3 covers 14 residues. The CDR3: CASSITTGVGEQYF. In DNA form, the CDR3 reads TGTGCCAGTAGTATAACGACAGGGGTAGGGGAGCAGTACTTC.

The chain uses TRBV5-1 and TRBJ1-4; the D gene is possibly TRBD1 (6 bases). Germline V gene lookup returns CDR1 SGHRS and CDR2 YFSETQ. Trimming left V 0 bases short and J 3 bases short, with 18 bases between. This CDR3 is 18 amino acids long. The CDR3 here is CASSLDGGASGSNEKLFF. The DNA for the CDR3 is TGCGCCAGCAGCTTGGATGGGGGGGCATCTGGCTCTAATGAAAAACTGTTTTTT.

This clone was observed once. The chain uses TRBV29-1 and TRBJ2-3; D possibly corresponds to TRBD2 (5 bases). V lost 7 bases to trimming and J lost 1 base, with 18 bases between them. Germline loops: CDR1 SQVTM, CDR2 ANQGSEA. The CDR3 runs 15 residues. The DNA for the CDR3 is TGCAGCGCTAAGCAAACCGGGGTGGGCACAGATACGCAGTATTTT. Its translation is CSAKQTGVGTDTQYF.

This chain links TRBV19 with TRBJ2-3; perhaps TRBD1 as D (6 bases). The CDR3 runs 15 residues. V shed 4 bases and J shed 2 bases, with 13 bases lying between them. CDR1 is LNHDA, CDR2 SQIVND, per germline (reference sequence). CDR3 protein: CASSTSTGPTDTQYF. The CDR3 DNA is TGTGCCAGTAGTACCTCGACAGGCCCCACAGATACGCAGTATTTT.

V is TRBV5-1 and J is TRBJ1-1, with 7 bases lining up with TRBD1. Germline-derived CDR1 and CDR2 are SGHRS and YFSETQ. V was clipped by 7 bases and J by 4 bases; unmatched bases: 16. The CDR3 sequence is 16 residues long. CDR3 sequence: CASGGGSHATGTEAFF. In DNA form, the CDR3 reads TGCGCCAGCGGAGGGGGCAGCCACGCTACGGGCACTGAAGCTTTCTTT.

This sequence joins TRBV5-4 and TRBJ2-5, with a weak D call TRBD2 (6 bases). Looked up from germline, CDR1 is SGHNT and CDR2 is YYREEE (reference sequence). V dropped 4 bases and J dropped 3 bases, with 13 bases sitting between them. This CDR3 is built from 14 residues. The CDR3 here is CASSPGLGEETQYF. For the CDR3, the DNA is TGTGCCAGCAGCCCGGGACTGGGAGAAGAGACCCAGTACTTC.

The rearrangement uses TRBV2 and TRBJ1-2, with TRBD1 matching 10 bases. After removal of 6 bases from V and 5 bases from J, the junction contained 0 bases not matched to a gene. The CDR3 totals 12 residues. Germline assignment: CDR1 SNHLY and CDR2 FYNNEI. The CDR3 DNA reads TGTGCCAGCAGGGGACAGGGGTATGGCTACACCTTC. It yields the protein CASRGQGYGYTF. Together with reference TRBV2 and TRBJ1-2, the CDR3 gives the full variable domain: EPEVTQTPSHQVTQMGQEVILRCVPISNHLYFYWYRQILGQKVEFLVSFYNNEISEKSEIFDDQFSVERPDGSNFTLKIRSTKLEDSAMYFCASRGQGYGYTFGSGTRLTVV.

The rearrangement joins TRBV6-2 or TRBV6-3 to TRBJ2-3, with 8 bases that match TRBD1. Germline V CDR1 and CDR2: MNHEY, SVGEGT. There are 16 residues in the CDR3. V trimming: 2 bases; J trimming: 4 bases; junction bases outside the gene matches: 8. The CDR3 DNA reads TGTGCCAGCAGTTACGGACGGACAGGGAATCCAGATACGCAGTATTTT. The encoded protein is CASSYGRTGNPDTQYF.

This clone occurred once. This chain uses TRBV6-5 with TRBJ2-7; D gene unclear. The CDR3 length is 16 residues. Germline values: CDR1 MNHEY, CDR2 SVGAGI. V was trimmed by 4 bases and J by 4 bases, leaving 20 bases between them. The CDR3 DNA reads as TGTGCCAGCAGTTCCCGTCCGAATTCGTTTAGTTACGAGCAGTACTTC. Its translation is CASSSRPNSFSYEQYF.

The chain carries TRBV7-9 and TRBJ1-1; tentatively, D is TRBD1 (5 bases). CDR3 length: 13 amino acids. V was clipped by 4 bases and J by 4 bases, with 10 bases between them. Germline CDR1 is SEHNR and CDR2 is FQNEAQ (reference sequence). CDR3 sequence: CASSSYTGTEAFF. In DNA form, the CDR3 reads TGTGCCAGCAGCTCGTACACAGGCACTGAAGCTTTCTTT.

The rearrangement uses TRBV5-1 and TRBJ1-1; 9 bases are a match to TRBD1. This CDR3 has 16 amino acids. V gave up 1 base and J gave up 3 bases; unmatched junction bases: 7. The germline gives CDR1 SGHRS, CDR2 YFSETQ. This chain's CDR3 is CASSLTGTGTYTEAFF. CDR3 DNA: TGCGCCAGCAGCTTGACCGGGACAGGGACTTACACTGAAGCTTTCTTT.

This chain connects TRBV19 to TRBJ2-7, with TRBD1 matching 7 bases. J lost 9 bases, V lost 6 bases, and 17 bases had no gene match. The CDR3 sequence is 15 residues long. Germline CDR1 is LNHDA and CDR2 is SQIVND (reference sequence). The CDR3: CASRSTGAALSWQYF. CDR3 in DNA: TGTGCCAGTAGATCTACAGGGGCCGCATTATCGTGGCAGTACTTC. The full variable domain, in which reference TRBV19 and TRBJ2-7 provide the parts outside the CDR3, is DGGITQSPKYLFRKEGQNVTLSCEQNLNHDAMYWYRQDPGQGLRLIYYSQIVNDFQKGDIAEGYSVSREKKESFPLTVTSAQKNPTAFYLCASRSTGAALSWQYFGPGTRLTVT.

The gene calls are TRBV5-4 and TRBJ2-3; no firm D call. This CDR3 is built from 13 residues. Germline V gives CDR1 SGHNT, CDR2 YYREEE (reference sequence). The V gene lost 0 bases and the J gene lost 5 bases, with 7 bases spanning the gap. CDR3 sequence reads: CASSLVSVDTQYF. The CDR3 DNA is TGTGCCAGCAGCTTGGTTTCTGTAGATACGCAGTATTTT.

The V and J genes are TRBV18 and TRBJ1-1; 9 bases fit TRBD1. V lost 3 bases, J lost 2 bases, and 4 bases stayed unmatched. Germline V lookup: CDR1 KGHSH, CDR2 LQKENI. The CDR3 runs 15 residues. DNA of the CDR3: TGTGCCAGCTCACCCCGGACAGGGGATAACACTGAAGCTTTCTTT. Its translation is CASSPRTGDNTEAFF.

V gene TRBV6-4 combines with J gene TRBJ1-1; possible D gene TRBD1, 5 bases. Germline V lookup: CDR1 MRHNA, CDR2 SNTAGT. V was clipped by 3 bases and J by 2 bases, with 10 bases between them. The CDR3 is 14 residues long. CDR3 protein: CASSESGANTEAFF. The CDR3 coding sequence is TGTGCCAGCAGTGAGAGTGGGGCTAACACTGAAGCTTTCTTT.

CDR3 bases: TGTGCCACCAGCAGAGATGTCGGGGGAGGGGGAACCTACAATGAGCAGTTCTTC. This translates into CATSRDVGGGGTYNEQFF. The rearrangement joins TRBV15 to TRBJ2-1, with D possibly being TRBD2 (7 bases). Trimming pared 0 bases from V and 2 bases from J, leaving 17 bases between. The germline CDR1 and CDR2 sequences are LNHNV and YYDKDF (reference sequence). The CDR3 runs to 18 residues.

As DNA, the CDR3 is TGTGCCACCAGTGATGACAGCAGCACAGATACGCAGTATTTT. Encoded protein: CATSDDSSTDTQYF. The chain carries TRBV24-1 and TRBJ2-3; D may be TRBD1 (5 bases). The CDR3 is made up of 14 amino acids. Germline V gene sequence: CDR1 KGHDR, CDR2 SFDVKD. V lost 3 bases to trimming and J lost 0 bases, with 6 bases between them.

The gene calls are TRBV19 and TRBJ1-5; a weak D match, TRBD1 (6 bases). The germline CDR1 and CDR2 sequences are LNHDA and SQIVND (reference sequence). V was shortened by 9 bases and J by 7 bases, with 13 bases between the two germline ends. CDR3 length: 12 residues. DNA of the CDR3: TGTGCCAGCTCGGACAGTCGGCAGCCCCAGCATTTT. This codes for CASSDSRQPQHF. Full variable domain (remainder filled in from reference TRBV19 and TRBJ1-5): DGGITQSPKYLFRKEGQNVTLSCEQNLNHDAMYWYRQDPGQGLRLIYYSQIVNDFQKGDIAEGYSVSREKKESFPLTVTSAQKNPTAFYLCASSDSRQPQHFGDGTRLSIL.

This chain uses TRBV23-1 with TRBJ1-2; D remains unclear. TRBV23-1 is identified as an open reading frame with a role that is uncertain. This CDR3 region has 12 residues. With 4 bases removed from V and 7 bases from J, the gap between germline ends came to 10 bases. CDR3 loop: CASSLRIGGYTF. The CDR3 nucleotides are TGCGCCAGCAGTCTGCGTATTGGTGGCTACACCTTC.

This chain uses TRBV27 with TRBJ1-2; D uncertain. The V end was cut by 3 bases, the J end by 2 bases, with 16 bases between. This CDR3 is built from 16 residues. The V gene's germline CDR1 is MNHEY and CDR2 SMNVEV (reference sequence). CDR3 DNA sequence: TGTGCCAGCAGTTTGAGGTCTACGATGCGGAACTATGGCTACACCTTC. It translates to CASSLRSTMRNYGYTF.

The chain employs TRBV29-1 and TRBJ1-6, with 9 bases lining up with TRBD1. CDR3 length: 13 amino acids. Trimming removed 4 bases from V and 9 bases from J; junction bases left unmatched: 4. Germline lookup yields CDR1 SQVTM and CDR2 ANQGSEA. The CDR3 loop is CSVARDRASPLHF. The CDR3 region has the DNA TGCAGCGTTGCCCGGGACAGGGCTTCACCCCTCCACTTT.